These T cell receptor beta chains were read from a single sample in a study of Graves' ophthalmopathy and Graves' hyperthyroidism. MiXCR, run by TCRdb on the multiplex PCR reads, gives a single entry per CDR3 protein. The sample consists of about 620,000 distinct CDR3 sequences, about a fifth of them appearing once. Sequenced input: peripheral blood. The receptors originated from a woman under 30 with stable Graves' hyperthyroidism. Some clones in this sample may be carry-over from other donors' samples. Both conserved end residues are part of each CDR3. D genes are given only for firm matches. Not all rows give a size; the values are once, few, many and, for expanded clones, a class.

TRBJ2-5	.	TRBV28	.	TGTGCCAGCAGTTTAGCGAGGACACTTACCGGAGAGACCCAGTACTTC	CASSLARTLTGETQYF
TRBJ1-3	.	TRBV7-9	.	TGTGCCAGCAGCTTAGCGGGGATGGGAAACACCATATATTTT	CASSLAGMGNTIYF
TRBJ1-2	.	TRBV20-1	many	TGCAGTGCTATGGCAGGGGTTACCTATGGCTACACCTTC	CSAMAGVTYGYTF
TRBJ1-1	.	TRBV6-1	many	TGTGCCAGCAGTGAGAAGGGCGGCACTGAAGCTTTCTTT	CASSEKGGTEAFF
TRBJ2-7	.	TRBV7-3	.	TGTGCCAGCAGCTTAATCCGTTTAAGTTACGAGCAGTACTTC	CASSLIRLSYEQYF
TRBJ1-6	.	TRBV5-1	many	TGCGCCAGCAGCTATAAATCAGGGGCCAGCTCCTATAATTCACCCCTCCACTTT	CASSYKSGASSYNSPLHF
TRBJ2-2	.	TRBV5-1	many	TGCGCCAGCAGCGCACAGACAAGGGCGAACACCGGGGAGCTGTTTTTT	CASSAQTRANTGELFF
TRBJ2-7	TRBD2	TRBV3-1	many	TGTGCCAGCAGCCCAACCGGGACTAGCTCCTACGAGCAGTACTTC	CASSPTGTSSYEQYF
TRBJ2-7	TRBD2	TRBV9	many	TGTGCCAGCAGCGTAGCCGGGACTAGCTACGAGCAGTACTTC	CASSVAGTSYEQYF
TRBJ1-6	.	TRBV9	many	TGTGCCAGCAGCCCACAGGGCCTTAATTCACCCCTCCACTTT	CASSPQGLNSPLHF
TRBJ1-5	.	TRBV11-1	many	TGTGCCAGCAGCTCCCCTGCATCGAATAGCAATCAGCCCCAGCATTTT	CASSSPASNSNQPQHF
TRBJ2-7	TRBD2	TRBV5-1	.	TGCGCCAGCAGCTTGGATCTAGCGGGAGGGCTATTAGACGAGCAGTACTTC	CASSLDLAGGLLDEQYF
TRBJ2-7	.	TRBV2	many	TGTGCCAGCAGTGAAGCGCGGTACTACTCCTACGAGCAGTACTTC	CASSEARYYSYEQYF
TRBJ2-5	.	TRBV12-3/TRBV12-4	.	TGTGCCAGCAGTTTAGGACGGCCTCAAGAGACCCAGTACTTC	CASSLGRPQETQYF
TRBJ2-2	.	TRBV6-1	many	TGTGCCAGCAGCTGGCTAGGCGGCAACACCGGGGAGCTGTTTTTT	CASSWLGGNTGELFF
TRBJ2-7	.	TRBV11-2	many	TGTGCCAGCAGCTTCCCCTACCTGGGCTCCTACGAGCAGTACTTC	CASSFPYLGSYEQYF
TRBJ1-2	TRBD1	TRBV27	many	TGTGCCAGCAGTTTAAGGCGGGACAGGGTGGATGGCTACACCTTC	CASSLRRDRVDGYTF
TRBJ1-1	.	TRBV28	.	TGTGCCAGCAGTTACTGGGATGGAGGCAGAGCCCCCCCTGAAGCTTTCTTT	CASSYWDGGRAPPEAFF
TRBJ2-2	.	TRBV6-5	.	TGTGCCAGCAGTTCCCGGGACGGGTGGGACACCGGGGAGCTGTTTTTT	CASSSRDGWDTGELFF
TRBJ1-2	.	TRBV6-1	few	TGTGCCAGCAGGAGAAAACTTCTGGATGGCTACACCTTC	CASRRKLLDGYTF
TRBJ2-5	TRBD1	TRBV7-8	.	TGTGCCAGCAGCTTAGAAGGGCTAGTGGGACAGGGACAGGGAGAGACCCAGTACTTC	CASSLEGLVGQGQGETQYF
TRBJ2-7	TRBD1	TRBV27	few	TGTGCCAGCAGTGGACAGGGGCACCACGAGCAGTACTTC	CASSGQGHHEQYF
TRBJ2-5	.	TRBV2	many	TGTGCCAGCAATAAGGAGACCCAGTACTTC	CASNKETQYF
TRBJ2-5	TRBD2	TRBV6-2/TRBV6-3	.	TGTGCCAGCAGTTACGAGGTAGCGGGGGTCACCGTGGAGACCCAGTACTTC	CASSYEVAGVTVETQYF
TRBJ2-7	TRBD1	TRBV27	many	TGTGCCAGGAATTACCGGGACAGCCCCTACGAGCAGTACTTC	CARNYRDSPYEQYF
TRBJ2-2	.	TRBV20-1	few	TGCAGTGCGGCCGGGTCCCCCGGACCCGGGGAGCTGTTTTTT	CSAAGSPGPGELFF
TRBJ2-2	.	TRBV20-1	many	TGCAGTGCTAGGGGCGGTGGGACCGGGGAGCTGTTTTTT	CSARGGGTGELFF
TRBJ1-2	.	TRBV28	once	TGTGCCAGCAGTTTAGTCCCTCTCGATTATGGCTACACCTTC	CASSLVPLDYGYTF
TRBJ2-5	TRBD2	TRBV2	many	TGTGCCAGCAGTGATATGCTAGCGGGCAAAGAGACCCAGTACTTC	CASSDMLAGKETQYF
TRBJ2-7	.	TRBV2	many	TGTGCCAGCGCAGATCCCTACGAGCAGTACTTC	CASADPYEQYF
TRBJ1-5	.	TRBV28	many	TGTGCCAGCAGTCCCACTCCCTCGACAGCGAGCAATCAGCCCCAGCATTTT	CASSPTPSTASNQPQHF
TRBJ1-1	.	TRBV6-1	many	TGTGCCAGCAACACCGGGGCTATGAACACTGAAGCTTTCTTT	CASNTGAMNTEAFF
TRBJ2-5	TRBD1	TRBV12-3/TRBV12-4	.	TGTGCCAGCACGTGGGACAGGGGGCTAGAGACCCAGTACTTC	CASTWDRGLETQYF
TRBJ2-2	.	TRBV2	.	TGTGCCAGCAGTGCGGACACCTCGAACACCGGGGAGCTGTTTTTT	CASSADTSNTGELFF
TRBJ1-2	.	TRBV20-1	many	TGCAGTGCTAAAGTCGGGGGAGGACGCGGCTACACCTTC	CSAKVGGGRGYTF
TRBJ1-5	.	TRBV12-3/TRBV12-4	.	TGTGCCAGCAGCCCCGGGGCCTCCAATCAGCCCCAGCATTTT	CASSPGASNQPQHF
TRBJ2-7	TRBD2	TRBV19	many	TGTGCCAGTAGTATAGCTAGCGGGGCCTACGAGCAGTACTTC	CASSIASGAYEQYF